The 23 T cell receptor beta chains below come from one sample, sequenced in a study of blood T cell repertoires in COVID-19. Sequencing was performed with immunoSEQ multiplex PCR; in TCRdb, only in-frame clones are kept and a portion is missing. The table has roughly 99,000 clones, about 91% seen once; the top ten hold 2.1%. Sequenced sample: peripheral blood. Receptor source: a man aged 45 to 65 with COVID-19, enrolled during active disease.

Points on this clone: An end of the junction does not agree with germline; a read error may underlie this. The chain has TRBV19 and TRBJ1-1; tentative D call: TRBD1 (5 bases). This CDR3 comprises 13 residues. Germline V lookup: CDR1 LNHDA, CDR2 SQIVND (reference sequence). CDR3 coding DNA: TGTGCCAGTAGTCTCAGGGTGAAGACTGAAGCTTTCTTT. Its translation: CASSLRVKTEAFF.

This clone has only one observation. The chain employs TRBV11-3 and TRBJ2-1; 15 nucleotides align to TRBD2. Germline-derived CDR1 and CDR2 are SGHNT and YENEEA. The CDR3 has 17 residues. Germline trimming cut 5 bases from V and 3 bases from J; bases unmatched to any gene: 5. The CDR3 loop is CASSPGLAGGFYNEQFF. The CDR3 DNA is TGTGCCAGCAGCCCCGGACTAGCGGGGGGGTTCTACAATGAGCAGTTCTTC.

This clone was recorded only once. As DNA, the CDR3 is TGTGCCAGCTCACCTTTGGGCAGGGACACTGAAGCTTTCTTT. This translates into CASSPLGRDTEAFF. The chain combines TRBV18 with TRBJ1-1; TRBD1 might be the D (5 bases). V was shortened by 3 bases and J by 3 bases, with 11 bases between the two germline ends. The CDR3 length is 14 residues. CDR1 is KGHSH and CDR2 is LQKENI in the germline V gene.

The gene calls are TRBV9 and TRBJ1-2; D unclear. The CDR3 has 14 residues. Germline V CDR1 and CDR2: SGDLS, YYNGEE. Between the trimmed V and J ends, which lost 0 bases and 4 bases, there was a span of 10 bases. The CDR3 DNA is TGTGCCAGCAGCGTAGCTACGTTGCCCTATGGCTACACCTTC. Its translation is CASSVATLPYGYTF. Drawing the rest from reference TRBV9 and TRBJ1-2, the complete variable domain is DSGVTQTPKHLITATGQRVTLRCSPRSGDLSVYWYQQSLDQGLQFLIQYYNGEERAKGNILERFSAQQFPDLHSELNLSSLELGDSALYFCASSVATLPYGYTFGSGTRLTVV.

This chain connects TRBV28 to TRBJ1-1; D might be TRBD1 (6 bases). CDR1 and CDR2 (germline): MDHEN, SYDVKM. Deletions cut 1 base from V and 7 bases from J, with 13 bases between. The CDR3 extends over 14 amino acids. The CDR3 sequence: CASSLFAGAGEAFF. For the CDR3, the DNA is TGTGCCAGCAGTTTATTTGCGGGGGCTGGTGAAGCTTTCTTT. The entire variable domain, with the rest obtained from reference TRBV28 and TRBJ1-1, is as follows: DVKVTQSSRYLVKRTGEKVFLECVQDMDHENMFWYRQDPGLGLRLIYFSYDVKMKEKGDIPEGYSVSREKKERFSLILESASTNQTSMYLCASSLFAGAGEAFFGQGTRLTVV.

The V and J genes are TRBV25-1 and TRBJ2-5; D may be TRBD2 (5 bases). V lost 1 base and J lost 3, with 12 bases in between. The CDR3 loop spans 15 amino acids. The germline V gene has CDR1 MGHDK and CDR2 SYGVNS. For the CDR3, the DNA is TGTGCCAGCAGTGAATTCGGAGGAAACAAAGAGACCCAGTACTTC. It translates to CASSEFGGNKETQYF.

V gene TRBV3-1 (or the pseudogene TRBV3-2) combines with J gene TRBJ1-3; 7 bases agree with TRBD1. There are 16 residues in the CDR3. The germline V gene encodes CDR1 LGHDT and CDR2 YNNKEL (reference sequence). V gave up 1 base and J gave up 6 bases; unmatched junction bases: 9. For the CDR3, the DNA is TGTGCCAGCAGCCAAGCGCAGGGGCAGGGGGTAAACACCATATATTTT. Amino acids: CASSQAQGQGVNTIYF.

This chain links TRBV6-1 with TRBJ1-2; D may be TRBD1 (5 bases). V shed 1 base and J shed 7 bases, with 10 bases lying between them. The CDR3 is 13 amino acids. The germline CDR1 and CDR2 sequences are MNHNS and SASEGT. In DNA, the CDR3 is TGTGCCAGCAGTGAAGAGTCAGGGCTTGGCTACACCTTC. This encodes CASSEESGLGYTF.

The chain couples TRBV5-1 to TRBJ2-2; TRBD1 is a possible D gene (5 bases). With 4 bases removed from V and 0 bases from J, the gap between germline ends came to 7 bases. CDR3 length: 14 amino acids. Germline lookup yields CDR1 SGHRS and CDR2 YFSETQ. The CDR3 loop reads CASSRTSNTGELFF. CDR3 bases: TGCGCCAGCAGCCGGACATCGAACACCGGGGAGCTGTTTTTT.

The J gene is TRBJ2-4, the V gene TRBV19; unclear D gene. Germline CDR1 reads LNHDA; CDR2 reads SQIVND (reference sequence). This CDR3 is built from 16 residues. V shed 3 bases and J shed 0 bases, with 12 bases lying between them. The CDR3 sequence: CASSMKSHLAKNIQYF. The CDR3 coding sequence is TGTGCCAGTAGTATGAAGAGCCACTTAGCCAAAAACATTCAGTACTTC.

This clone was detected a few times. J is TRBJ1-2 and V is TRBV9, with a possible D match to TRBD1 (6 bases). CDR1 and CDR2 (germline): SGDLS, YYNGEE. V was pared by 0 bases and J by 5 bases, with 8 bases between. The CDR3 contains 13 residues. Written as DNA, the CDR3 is TGTGCCAGCAGCGTAGAACAGGGATATGGCTACACCTTC. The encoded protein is CASSVEQGYGYTF.

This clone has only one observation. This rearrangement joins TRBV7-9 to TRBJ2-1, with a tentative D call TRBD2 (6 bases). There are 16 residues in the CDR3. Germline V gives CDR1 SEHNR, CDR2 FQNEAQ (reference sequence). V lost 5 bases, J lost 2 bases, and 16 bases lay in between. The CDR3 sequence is CASSQWRGMAYNEQFF. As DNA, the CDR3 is TGTGCCAGCAGCCAGTGGCGGGGAATGGCCTACAATGAGCAGTTCTTC.

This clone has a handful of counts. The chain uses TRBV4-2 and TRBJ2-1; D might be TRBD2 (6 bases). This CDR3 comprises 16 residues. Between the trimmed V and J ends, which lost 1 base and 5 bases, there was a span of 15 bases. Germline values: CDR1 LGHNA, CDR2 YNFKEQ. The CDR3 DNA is TGTGCCAGCAGCCAAGTTCGGGAGAGGGGACACAATGAGCAGTTCTTC. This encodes CASSQVRERGHNEQFF.

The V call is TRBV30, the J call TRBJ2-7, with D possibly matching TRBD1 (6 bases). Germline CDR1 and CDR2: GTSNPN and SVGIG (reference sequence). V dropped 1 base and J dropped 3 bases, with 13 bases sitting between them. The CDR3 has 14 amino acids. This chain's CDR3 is CAWSGGQGLYEQYF. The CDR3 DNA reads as TGTGCCTGGAGTGGGGGGCAGGGCCTCTACGAGCAGTACTTC. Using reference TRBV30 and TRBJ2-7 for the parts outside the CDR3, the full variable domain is SQTIHQWPATLVQPVGSPLSLECTVEGTSNPNLYWYRQAAGRGLQLLFYSVGIGQISSEVPQNLSASRPQDRQFILSSKKLLLSDSGFYLCAWSGGQGLYEQYFGPGTRLTVT.

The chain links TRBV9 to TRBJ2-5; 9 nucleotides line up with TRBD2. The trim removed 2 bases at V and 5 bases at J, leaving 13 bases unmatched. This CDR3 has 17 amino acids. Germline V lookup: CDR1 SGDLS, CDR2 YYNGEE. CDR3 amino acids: CASSVAPHSGGWETQYF. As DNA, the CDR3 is TGTGCCAGCAGCGTGGCCCCCCATAGCGGGGGATGGGAGACCCAGTACTTC.

CDR3: CASSLDNYSSRAFF. CDR3 DNA sequence: TGTGCCAGCAGCTTAGATAATTACAGCTCCCGAGCTTTCTTT. The chain carries TRBV11-2 and TRBJ1-1; D remains ambiguous. Trimming removed 0 bases from V and 10 bases from J, with 15 bases in between. This CDR3 spans 14 amino acids. Germline V lookup: CDR1 SGHAT, CDR2 FQNNGV. Drawing the rest from reference TRBV11-2 and TRBJ1-1, the complete variable domain is EAGVAQSPRYKIIEKRQSVAFWCNPISGHATLYWYQQILGQGPKLLIQFQNNGVVDDSQLPKDRFSAERLKGVDSTLKIQPAKLEDSAVYLCASSLDNYSSRAFFGQGTRLTVV.

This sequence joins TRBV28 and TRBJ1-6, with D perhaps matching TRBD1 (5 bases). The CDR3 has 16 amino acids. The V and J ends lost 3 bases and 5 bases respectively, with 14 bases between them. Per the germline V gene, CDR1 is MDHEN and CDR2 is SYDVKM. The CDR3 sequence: CASSLGGLGNNSPLHF. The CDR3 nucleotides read TGTGCCAGCAGTTTGGGGGGTCTGGGAAATAATTCACCCCTCCACTTT.

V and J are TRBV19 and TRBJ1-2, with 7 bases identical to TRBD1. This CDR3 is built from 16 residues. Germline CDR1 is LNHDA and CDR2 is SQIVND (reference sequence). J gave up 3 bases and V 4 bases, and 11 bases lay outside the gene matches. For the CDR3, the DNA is TGTGCCAGTAGTACGCGACAGGGTTCGCACGACTATGGCTACACCTTC. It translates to CASSTRQGSHDYGYTF.

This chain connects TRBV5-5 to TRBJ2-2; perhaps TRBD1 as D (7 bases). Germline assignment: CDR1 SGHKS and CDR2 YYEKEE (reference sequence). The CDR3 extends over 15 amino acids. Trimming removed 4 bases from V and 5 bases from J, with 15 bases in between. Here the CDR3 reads CASSLVAGGTGELFF. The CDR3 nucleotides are TGTGCCAGCAGCCTGGTGGCAGGGGGGACCGGGGAGCTGTTTTTT.

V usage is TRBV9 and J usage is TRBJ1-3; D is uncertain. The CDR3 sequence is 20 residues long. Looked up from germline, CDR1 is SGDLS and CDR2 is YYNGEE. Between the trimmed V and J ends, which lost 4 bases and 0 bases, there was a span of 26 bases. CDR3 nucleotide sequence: TGTGCCAGCAGCTCACCTCGGTTGGCAGAGTCGGGAGTCTCTGGAAACACCATATATTTT. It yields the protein CASSSPRLAESGVSGNTIYF.

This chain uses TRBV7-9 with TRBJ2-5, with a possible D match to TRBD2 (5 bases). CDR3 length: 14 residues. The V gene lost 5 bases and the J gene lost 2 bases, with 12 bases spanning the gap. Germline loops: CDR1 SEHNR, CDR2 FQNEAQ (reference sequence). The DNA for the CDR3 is TGTGCCAGCAGCCCCGGGGTCCTACAAGAGACCCAGTACTTC. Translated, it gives CASSPGVLQETQYF.

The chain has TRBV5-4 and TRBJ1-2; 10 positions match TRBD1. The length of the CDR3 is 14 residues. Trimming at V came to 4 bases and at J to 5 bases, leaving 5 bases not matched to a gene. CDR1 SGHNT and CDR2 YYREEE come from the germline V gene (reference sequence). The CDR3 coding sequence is TGTGCCAGCAGCGATAGGACAGGGGGATATGGCTACACCTTC. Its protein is CASSDRTGGYGYTF.

The CDR3 loop reads CASSQPTGYDTEAFF. The CDR3 DNA sequence: TGCGCCAGCAGCCAACCGACAGGGTACGACACTGAAGCTTTCTTT. The chain combines TRBV4-1 with TRBJ1-1; 7 nucleotides align to TRBD1. This CDR3 comprises 15 residues. V gave up 2 bases and J gave up 3 bases; unmatched junction bases: 6. Germline CDR1 reads MGHRA; CDR2 reads YSYEKL.